This T cell receptor beta chain was sequenced in a study of glioma-infiltrating T cells. The iRepertoire nested amplicon-rescue multiplex PCR amplified TCR alpha and beta CDR3s from RNA. Tissue mRNA or PBMC total RNA, roughly 100-400 ng, went into one-step reverse transcription and amplification. TCRdb fed the multiplex PCR reads into MiXCR, producing one record per CDR3 protein. The sample has over 130,000 distinct CDR3 sequences, around 40% seen once. Study-level results: Very few CDR3 sequences were shared between tissue and blood. Non-neoplastic patients had below-expected tissue-blood divergence, while all gliomas exceeded expectation.

This clonotype has a count of ten or more. What it binds is not known. This CDR3 region has 14 residues. Germline values: CDR1 SGHVS, CDR2 FNYEAQ. Deletions cut 0 bases from V and 1 base from J, with 6 bases between. The chain recombines TRBV7-6 with TRBJ1-1; possibly TRBD1 for D (6 bases). The clonotype comes from a human donor with low-grade glioma or glioblastoma, undergoing nonglioma brain surgery, or in good health (not recorded which). Sample: glioma tissue, nonneoplastic brain tissue, or PBMCs (not recorded which). The CDR3 nucleotides read TGTGCCAGCAGCTTAGCAGGGGGGAACACTGAAGCTTTCTTT. Protein sequence: CASSLAGGNTEAFF. The complete variable domain, with remaining parts taken from reference TRBV7-6 and TRBJ1-1, reads GAGVSQSPRYKVTKRGQDVALRCDPISGHVSLYWYRQALGQGPEFLTYFNYEAQQDKSGLPNDRFSAERPEGSISTLTIQRTEQRDSAMYRCASSLAGGNTEAFFGQGTRLTVV.